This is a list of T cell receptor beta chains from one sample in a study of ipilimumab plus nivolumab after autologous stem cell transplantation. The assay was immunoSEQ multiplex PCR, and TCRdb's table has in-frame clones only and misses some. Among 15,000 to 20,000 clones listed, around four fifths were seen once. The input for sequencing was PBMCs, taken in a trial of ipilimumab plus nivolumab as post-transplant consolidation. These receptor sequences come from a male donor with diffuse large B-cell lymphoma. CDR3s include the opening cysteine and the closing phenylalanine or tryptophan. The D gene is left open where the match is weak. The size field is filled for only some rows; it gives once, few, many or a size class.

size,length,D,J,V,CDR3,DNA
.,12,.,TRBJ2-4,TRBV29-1,CSVGDGPNIQYF,TGCAGCGTTGGCGACGGACCGAACATTCAGTACTTC
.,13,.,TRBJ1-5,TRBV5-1,CASSYGGNQPQHF,TGCGCCAGCAGCTACGGGGGGAATCAGCCCCAGCATTTT
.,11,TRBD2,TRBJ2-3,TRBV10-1,CARLATDTQYF,TGCGCCAGACTAGCGACAGATACGCAGTATTTT
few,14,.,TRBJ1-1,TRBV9,CASSVVPGNTEAFF,TGTGCCAGCAGCGTAGTACCAGGGAACACTGAAGCTTTCTTT
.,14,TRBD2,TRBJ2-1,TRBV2,CASHRGLVDNEQFF,TGTGCCAGCCACCGTGGACTAGTCGACAATGAGCAGTTCTTC
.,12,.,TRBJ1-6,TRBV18,CAGGGYNSPLHF,TGTGCCGGGGGGGGATATAATTCACCCCTCCACTTT
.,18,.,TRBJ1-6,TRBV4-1,CASSQGTEGSRDNSPLHF,TGCGCCAGCAGCCAAGGAACCGAGGGGTCCCGGGATAATTCACCCCTCCACTTT
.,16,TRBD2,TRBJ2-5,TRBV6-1,CASSELAGGPQETQYF,TGTGCCAGCAGCGAACTAGCGGGGGGCCCACAAGAGACCCAGTACTTC
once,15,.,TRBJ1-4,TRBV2,CASSEGRAGKEKLFF,TGTGCCAGCAGTGAAGGTCGGGCAGGAAAAGAAAAACTGTTTTTT
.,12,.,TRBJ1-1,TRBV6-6,CASSYWGSEAFF,TGTGCCAGCAGCTACTGGGGGAGTGAAGCTTTCTTT
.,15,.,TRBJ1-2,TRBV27,CASSFYLGAEYGYTF,TGTGCCAGCAGTTTCTACCTTGGGGCGGAGTATGGCTACACCTTC
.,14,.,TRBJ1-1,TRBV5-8,CASREVTMNTEAFF,TGTGCCAGCAGGGAGGTTACCATGAACACTGAAGCTTTCTTT
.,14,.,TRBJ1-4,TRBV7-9,CAITPGSTNEKLFF,TGTGCCATTACCCCAGGGAGCACTAATGAAAAACTGTTTTTT
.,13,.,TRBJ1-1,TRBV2,CASSQGEGTEAFF,TGTGCCAGCAGCCAAGGGGAGGGTACTGAAGCTTTCTTT
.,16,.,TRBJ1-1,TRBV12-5,CASGLTPWVWNTEAFF,TGTGCTAGTGGTTTGACCCCGTGGGTCTGGAACACTGAAGCTTTCTTT
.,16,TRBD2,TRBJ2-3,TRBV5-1,CASSLLAGATTDTQYF,TGCGCCAGCAGCCTTCTAGCGGGGGCCACCACAGATACGCAGTATTTT
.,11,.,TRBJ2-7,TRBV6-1,CASSSSFEQYF,TGTGCCAGCAGTTCTAGCTTTGAGCAGTACTTC
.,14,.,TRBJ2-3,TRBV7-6,CASSLGGSPDTQYF,TGTGCCAGCAGCTTAGGGGGTAGCCCGGATACGCAGTATTTT
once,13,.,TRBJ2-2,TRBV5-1,CASSLRTEGELFF,TGCGCCAGCAGCTTGAGGACCGAGGGGGAGCTGTTTTTT
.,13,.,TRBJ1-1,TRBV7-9,CASSLTGTTEAFF,TGTGCCAGCAGCTTAACGGGGACCACTGAAGCTTTCTTT
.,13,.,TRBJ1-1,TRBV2,CASSLKQNTEAFF,TGTGCCAGCAGCCTGAAACAAAACACTGAAGCTTTCTTT
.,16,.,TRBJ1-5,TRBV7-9,CASRDTGLGGNQPQHF,TGTGCCAGCAGGGATACGGGCCTAGGGGGCAATCAGCCCCAGCATTTT
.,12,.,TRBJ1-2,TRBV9,CASSLPSYGYTF,TGTGCCAGCAGCCTTCCCAGCTATGGCTACACCTTC